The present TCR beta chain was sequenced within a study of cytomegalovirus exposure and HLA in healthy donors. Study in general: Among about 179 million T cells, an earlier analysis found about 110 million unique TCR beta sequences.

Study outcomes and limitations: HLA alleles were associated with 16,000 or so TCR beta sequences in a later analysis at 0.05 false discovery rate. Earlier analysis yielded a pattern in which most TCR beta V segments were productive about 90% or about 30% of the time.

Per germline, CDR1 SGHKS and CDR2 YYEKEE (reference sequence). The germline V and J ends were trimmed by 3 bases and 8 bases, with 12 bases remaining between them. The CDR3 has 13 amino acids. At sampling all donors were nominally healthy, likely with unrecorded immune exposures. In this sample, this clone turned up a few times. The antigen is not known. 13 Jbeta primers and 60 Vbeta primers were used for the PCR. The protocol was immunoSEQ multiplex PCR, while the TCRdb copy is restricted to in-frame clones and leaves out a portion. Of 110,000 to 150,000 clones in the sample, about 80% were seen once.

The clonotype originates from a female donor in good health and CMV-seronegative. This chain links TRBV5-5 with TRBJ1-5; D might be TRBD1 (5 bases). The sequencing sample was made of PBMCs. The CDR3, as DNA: TGTGCCAGCAGCTGGGGCGAGCTGGAGCCCCAGCATTTT. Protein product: CASSWGELEPQHF.